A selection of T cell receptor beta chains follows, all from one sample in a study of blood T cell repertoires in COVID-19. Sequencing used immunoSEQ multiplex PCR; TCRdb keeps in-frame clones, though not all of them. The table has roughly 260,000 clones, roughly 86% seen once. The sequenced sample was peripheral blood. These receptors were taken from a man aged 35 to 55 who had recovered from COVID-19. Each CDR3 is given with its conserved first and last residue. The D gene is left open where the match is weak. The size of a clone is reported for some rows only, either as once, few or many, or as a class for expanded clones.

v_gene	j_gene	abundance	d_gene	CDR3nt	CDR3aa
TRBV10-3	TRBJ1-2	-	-	TGTGCCATCCCGAGTGTAGAATATGGCTACACCTTC	CAIPSVEYGYTF
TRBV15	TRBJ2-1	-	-	TGTGCCACCAGCAGGTCCGAGACCTACAATGAGCAGTTCTTC	CATSRSETYNEQFF
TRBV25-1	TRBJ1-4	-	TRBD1	TGTGCCAGCACGAGGACAGGGGAAAAACTGTTTTTT	CASTRTGEKLFF
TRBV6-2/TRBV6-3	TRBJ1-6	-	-	TGTGCCAGCAGTTACTTGGCGGATTCACCCCTCCACTTT	CASSYLADSPLHF
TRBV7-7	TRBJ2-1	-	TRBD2	TGTGCCAGCAGCTATGCGGCGGGGGGTTACAATGAGCAGTTCTTC	CASSYAAGGYNEQFF
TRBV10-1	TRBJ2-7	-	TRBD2	TGCGCCAGCAGAAGTGGCCCCCTGGGTAGCGGGAGGCCCTACGAGCAGTACTTC	CASRSGPLGSGRPYEQYF
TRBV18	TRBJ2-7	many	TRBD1	TGTGCCAGCTCACCCCGGACAGGGATCCCCTACGAGCAGTACTTC	CASSPRTGIPYEQYF
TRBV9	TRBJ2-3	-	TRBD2	TGTGCCAGCAGCGTAGCGACTAGCTGGGTTGGGGATACGCAGTATTTT	CASSVATSWVGDTQYF
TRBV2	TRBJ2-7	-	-	TGTGCCAGCATGCCAGGGTTCTCCTACGAGCAGTACTTC	CASMPGFSYEQYF
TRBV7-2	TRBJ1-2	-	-	TGTGCCAGCAGCGCCCGACAGGAGCATGGCTACACCTTC	CASSARQEHGYTF
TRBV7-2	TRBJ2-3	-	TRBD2	TGTGCCAGCAGCTTGAAGCGGGGGGGCCCGGGGACGCAGTATTTT	CASSLKRGGPGTQYF
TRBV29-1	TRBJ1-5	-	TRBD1	TGCAGCGTCGTTTGGGCAGGGGGTAGCAATCAGCCCCAGCATTTT	CSVVWAGGSNQPQHF
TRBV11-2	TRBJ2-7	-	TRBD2	TGTGCCAGCAGCCTCACCGCTAGCGGGACCTCCTACGAGCAGTACTTC	CASSLTASGTSYEQYF
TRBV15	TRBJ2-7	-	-	TGTGCCACCAGCAGAGAGAGCGGTCACTCCTACGAGCAGTACTTC	CATSRESGHSYEQYF
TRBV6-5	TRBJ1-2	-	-	TGTGCCAGCAGTCCCGCGGCTAACTATGGCTACACCTTC	CASSPAANYGYTF
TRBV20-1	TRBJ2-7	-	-	TGCAGTGCAAGGACTATTTACGAGCAGTACTTC	CSARTIYEQYF
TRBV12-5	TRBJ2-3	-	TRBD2	TGTGCTAGTGGTTTGGGGCTCGGACTAGCGGCAGATACGCAGTATTTT	CASGLGLGLAADTQYF
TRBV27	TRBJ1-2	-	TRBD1	TGTGCCAGCAGTTTCGACAGGGCCGCTGGCTACACCTTC	CASSFDRAAGYTF
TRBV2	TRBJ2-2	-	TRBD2	TGTGCCAGCAGGGCGGGACTAGCGGGAGTGGCCGGGGAGCTGTTTTTT	CASRAGLAGVAGELFF